The clone carrying this T cell receptor beta chain was recorded at least ten times. The data originate from a study of T cells after yellow fever vaccination. The junction had 7 bases not matched to a gene; V was cut back by 3 bases and J by 4 bases. The CDR3 runs 15 residues. TCRdb passed the 5' RACE reads through MiXCR, listing each CDR3 protein once. The sample carries fewer than 350,000 distinct CDR3 sequences, around 4.4% recorded once. The TCR sequence derives from a man aged 18 to 35 who received the YFV17D yellow fever vaccine. The gene calls are TRBV12-3 or TRBV12-4 and TRBJ1-2; TRBD1 matches at 8 bases. This material consisted of PBMCs, taken 15 days after the yellow fever booster vaccination. The CDR3 reads CASSFSGGPGYGYTF. CDR3 nucleotide sequence: TGTGCCAGCAGTTTCTCAGGGGGCCCAGGCTATGGCTACACCTTC.